A single sample gave rise to the 28 T cell receptor beta chains below, sequenced in a study of blood T cell repertoires in COVID-19. Clones were sequenced by immunoSEQ multiplex PCR, and TCRdb holds only the in-frame ones, with some missing. The sample gives about 62,000 clones, 80% to 90% of which show up once; more than 15% is in the top ten. The specimen was peripheral blood. The receptors originated from a woman in her sixties with COVID-19, enrolled during active disease.

The rearrangement joins TRBV5-1 to TRBJ2-3; TRBD2 matches at 14 bases. V lost 4 bases and J lost 2; bases outside the gene matches: 9. Germline V lookup: CDR1 SGHRS, CDR2 YFSETQ. The CDR3 totals 18 residues. The CDR3 DNA reads as TGCGCCAGCAGCACTGGACTAGCGGGAGGCCCTACCACAGATACGCAGTATTTT. Translation gives CASSTGLAGGPTTDTQYF.

V usage is TRBV6-5 and J usage is TRBJ1-1; D remains unclear. The CDR3 has 13 amino acids. Trimming removed 11 bases at V and 4 bases at J, with 17 bases between. The germline gives CDR1 MNHEY, CDR2 SVGAGI. CDR3 region: CAAEERSGTEAFF. In DNA, the CDR3 is TGTGCCGCAGAAGAGAGGTCGGGCACTGAAGCTTTCTTT.

The V gene is TRBV24-1, the J gene TRBJ1-5; D remains unclear. The V end lost 1 base, the J end lost 4 bases, and 7 bases lay between the germline ends. Germline values: CDR1 KGHDR, CDR2 SFDVKD. The length of the CDR3 is 14 residues. The CDR3 is CATSDFPSNQPQHF. In DNA form, the CDR3 reads TGTGCCACCAGTGATTTTCCTAGTAATCAGCCCCAGCATTTT.

This clone came up once. The gene calls are TRBV30 and TRBJ1-3; maybe TRBD1 (5 bases). Germline CDR1 and CDR2: GTSNPN and SVGIG (reference sequence). Trimming shortened V by 0 bases and J by 0 bases, and 6 bases separated the two germline ends. This CDR3 contains 14 residues. CDR3 DNA sequence: TGTGCCTGGAGTGTCCAGGGCTCTGGAAACACCATATATTTT. It specifies CAWSVQGSGNTIYF.

This clone was recorded once. The rearrangement joins TRBV4-3 to TRBJ2-3, with D unresolved. V was cut by 4 bases and J by 0 bases, with 14 bases left in between. This CDR3 has 16 residues. Germline V CDR1 and CDR2: LGHNA, YSLEER. In DNA, the CDR3 is TGCGCCAGCAGCCGCTACCGAGGCCAAAGCACAGATACGCAGTATTTT. This sequence encodes CASSRYRGQSTDTQYF.

The chain recombines TRBV29-1 with TRBJ1-3; TRBD1 agrees at 7 bases. V gave up 5 bases and J gave up 4 bases; unmatched junction bases: 11. Germline assignment: CDR1 SQVTM and CDR2 ANQGSEA. The CDR3 consists of 15 residues. Here the CDR3 reads CSVRPPQGVGNTIYF. The CDR3 nucleotides read TGCAGCGTTCGTCCACCGCAGGGGGTGGGAAACACCATATATTTT. The variable domain in full, completed from reference TRBV29-1 and TRBJ1-3, reads SAVISQKPSRDICQRGTSLTIQCQVDSQVTMMFWYRQQPGQSLTLIATANQGSEATYESGFVIDKFPISRPNLTFSTLTVSNMSPEDSSIYLCSVRPPQGVGNTIYFGEGSWLTVV.

V is TRBV24-1 and J is TRBJ1-2, with 7 bases matching TRBD1. CDR1 is KGHDR, CDR2 SFDVKD, per germline. This CDR3 region has 15 residues. V shed 5 bases and J 2 bases; nucleotides not matched to a gene: 7. The CDR3 loop reads CATSGGRGRNYGYTF. DNA of the CDR3: TGTGCCACCAGTGGAGGAAGGGGGCGAAACTATGGCTACACCTTC.

This clone was detected a few times. The rearrangement uses TRBV7-9 and TRBJ2-1; 9 nucleotides align to TRBD2. This CDR3 region has 16 residues. V shed 4 bases, J shed 4 bases, and the junction held 8 bases outside the gene matches. Germline values: CDR1 SEHNR, CDR2 FQNEAQ (reference sequence). The chain's CDR3 is CASSSRGGREYNEQFF. The CDR3 nucleotides are TGTGCCAGCAGCTCGCGGGGCGGGAGGGAATACAATGAGCAGTTCTTC.

CDR3 protein: CASSENRGAYEQYF. The CDR3 DNA reads TGTGCCAGCAGTGAAAACAGGGGAGCCTACGAGCAGTACTTC. V is TRBV28 and J is TRBJ2-7; TRBD1 matches 7 bases. V shed 5 bases, J shed 2 bases, and the junction held 6 bases outside the gene matches. This CDR3 region has 14 residues. The germline CDR1 and CDR2 sequences are MDHEN and SYDVKM.

The rearrangement joins TRBV4-1 to TRBJ1-6, with no clear D. The CDR3 has 20 amino acids. The germline V gene has CDR1 MGHRA and CDR2 YSYEKL. The V end lost 0 bases, the J end lost 0 bases, and 18 bases lay between the germline ends. The CDR3 DNA is TGCGCCAGCAGCCAAGATAGTTCTCTGAGGCAGAGCTCCTATAATTCACCCCTCCACTTT. Amino acid sequence: CASSQDSSLRQSSYNSPLHF.

V usage is TRBV11-3 and J usage is TRBJ1-1; 9 bases match TRBD1. Germline CDR1 SGHNT, CDR2 YENEEA. The CDR3 length is 12 residues. CDR3 in DNA: TGTGCAGAGGGACAGGGAATCTCTGAAGCTTTCTTT. Protein product: CAEGQGISEAFF.

This sequence joins TRBV15 and TRBJ1-2; a possible D gene is TRBD1 (6 bases). The germline V gene has CDR1 LNHNV and CDR2 YYDKDF (reference sequence). This CDR3 has 15 amino acids. V gave up 0 bases and J gave up 0 bases, with 8 bases separating them. The CDR3 sequence: CATSREKGANYGYTF. CDR3 DNA sequence: TGTGCCACCAGCAGAGAGAAGGGGGCTAACTATGGCTACACCTTC.

The rearrangement uses TRBV4-1 and TRBJ1-1, with 8 bases matching TRBD1. V shed 0 bases, J shed 1 base, and the junction held 7 bases outside the gene matches. Per germline, CDR1 MGHRA and CDR2 YSYEKL. This CDR3 is built from 17 residues. Here the CDR3 reads CASSQDPQGAQNTEAFF. The CDR3 DNA sequence: TGCGCCAGCAGCCAAGATCCCCAGGGGGCTCAGAACACTGAAGCTTTCTTT.

This clone came up once. The gene calls are TRBV19 and TRBJ1-4; D possibly corresponds to TRBD1 (6 bases). Per the germline V gene, CDR1 is LNHDA and CDR2 is SQIVND (reference sequence). Deletions cut 10 bases from V and 5 bases from J, with 17 bases between. This CDR3 region has 14 residues. CDR3 residues: CATQIGTQNEKLFF. The CDR3 DNA reads as TGTGCCACCCAGATCGGGACACAGAATGAAAAACTGTTTTTT.

CDR3 nucleotide sequence: TGCGCCAGCAGCCACCCCCGGACAGGGAACACTGAAGCTTTCTTT. Residues: CASSHPRTGNTEAFF. The rearrangement uses TRBV4-3 and TRBJ1-1, with TRBD1 matching 7 bases. Germline lookup yields CDR1 LGHNA and CDR2 YSLEER. Trimming at V came to 3 bases and at J to 1 base, leaving 5 bases not matched to a gene. The length of the CDR3 is 15 residues.

The chain joins TRBV11-3 to TRBJ2-5; 13 bases are shared with TRBD2. This CDR3 comprises 17 residues. Germline values: CDR1 SGHNT, CDR2 YENEEA. V gave up 6 bases and J gave up 2 bases; unmatched junction bases: 9. CDR3 coding DNA: TGTGCCAGCAGGAACGGACTAGCGGGAGTAGGGCAAGAGACCCAGTACTTC. As protein: CASRNGLAGVGQETQYF.

J is TRBJ1-2 and V is TRBV2; 7 positions match TRBD1. The CDR3 length is 13 residues. The germline V gene encodes CDR1 SNHLY and CDR2 FYNNEI. The V gene end was trimmed by 6 bases and the J gene end by 4 bases; junction bases not matched to a gene: 5. CDR3 sequence reads: CASSQDRPYGYTF. CDR3 coding DNA: TGTGCCAGCAGCCAGGACAGGCCCTATGGCTACACCTTC. The full variable domain, with the rest looked up from reference TRBV2 and TRBJ1-2, is EPEVTQTPSHQVTQMGQEVILRCVPISNHLYFYWYRQILGQKVEFLVSFYNNEISEKSEIFDDQFSVERPDGSNFTLKIRSTKLEDSAMYFCASSQDRPYGYTFGSGTRLTVV.

This clone was picked up a small number of times. The chain couples TRBV9 to TRBJ2-1; 8 positions match TRBD2. Germline CDR1 SGDLS, CDR2 YYNGEE. The CDR3 extends over 17 amino acids. V lost 0 bases to trimming and J lost 7 bases; unmatched junction nucleotides: 12. For the CDR3, the DNA is TGTGCCAGCAGCGTAGGAAGTAGCGGGATACGGGGAAATGAGCAGTTCTTC. It yields the protein CASSVGSSGIRGNEQFF. The whole variable domain, filled in from reference TRBV9 and TRBJ2-1, reads DSGVTQTPKHLITATGQRVTLRCSPRSGDLSVYWYQQSLDQGLQFLIQYYNGEERAKGNILERFSAQQFPDLHSELNLSSLELGDSALYFCASSVGSSGIRGNEQFFGPGTRLTVL.

The V and J genes are TRBV2 and TRBJ1-2; D is possibly TRBD1 (5 bases). Germline-derived CDR1 and CDR2 are SNHLY and FYNNEI. The CDR3 covers 16 residues. V was trimmed by 8 bases and J by 0 bases, leaving 19 bases between them. The DNA for the CDR3 is TGTGCCAGCCAATCGGGACTCAAGGCTCCTAACTATGGCTACACCTTC. This translates into CASQSGLKAPNYGYTF.

V and J are TRBV6-5 and TRBJ1-5; 9 bases are shared with TRBD1. CDR3 length equals 14 residues. CDR1 and CDR2 (germline): MNHEY, SVGAGI. With V trimmed by 11 bases and J by 6 bases, 11 bases remained unmatched. DNA of the CDR3: TGTGCCTCCCGAGGACAGGGGATTATTCAGCCCCAGCATTTT. Translation: CASRGQGIIQPQHF.

This clone was recorded a few times. The chain is built from TRBV7-2 and TRBJ1-1, with 10 bases fitting TRBD1. The CDR3 loop spans 13 amino acids. Germline CDR1 reads SGHTA; CDR2 reads FQGNSA. V lost 5 bases to trimming and J lost 10 bases; unmatched junction nucleotides: 7. CDR3 in amino acids: CASSRQGAGGAFF. The CDR3 DNA reads TGTGCCAGCAGCCGACAGGGGGCTGGAGGAGCTTTCTTT.

V usage is TRBV18 and J usage is TRBJ2-7, with 7 bases that match TRBD1. This CDR3 comprises 14 residues. V lost 4 bases to trimming and J lost 2 bases; unmatched junction nucleotides: 5. The germline gives CDR1 KGHSH, CDR2 LQKENI. This CDR3 reads CASSRTGDAYEQYF. The CDR3 DNA follows: TGTGCCAGCTCACGCACAGGGGACGCCTACGAGCAGTACTTC.

The genes are TRBV9 and TRBJ2-7, with a weak D call TRBD1 (6 bases). With 4 bases removed from V and 0 bases from J, the gap between germline ends came to 11 bases. The CDR3 covers 14 residues. CDR1 SGDLS and CDR2 YYNGEE come from the germline V gene. Here the CDR3 reads CASSSGTSSYEQYF. The CDR3 DNA reads as TGTGCCAGCAGCTCCGGGACAAGCTCCTACGAGCAGTACTTC.

The chain employs TRBV27 and TRBJ1-3, with D possibly matching TRBD1 (6 bases). Trimming pared 5 bases from V and 0 bases from J, leaving 14 bases between. There are 16 residues in the CDR3. Looked up from germline, CDR1 is MNHEY and CDR2 is SMNVEV (reference sequence). This CDR3 is CASSLRQDLSGNTIYF. In DNA, the CDR3 is TGTGCCAGCAGTCTACGACAGGACCTCTCTGGAAACACCATATATTTT.

The chain couples TRBV3-1 (or the pseudogene TRBV3-2) to TRBJ1-4; D perhaps matches TRBD1 (5 bases). Germline CDR1 is LGHDT and CDR2 is YNNKEL (reference sequence). V was pared by 3 bases and J by 0 bases, with 11 bases between. The CDR3 spans 16 residues. In DNA form, the CDR3 reads TGTGCCAGCAGCCAGGGGCCGGGAGCAACTAATGAAAAACTGTTTTTT. Encoded protein: CASSQGPGATNEKLFF.

J is TRBJ2-1 and V is TRBV6-2 or TRBV6-3; 13 nucleotides agree with TRBD2. This CDR3 is built from 15 residues. The germline gives CDR1 MNHEY, CDR2 SVGEGT. Losses at the gene ends were 6 bases for V and 7 bases for J; bases not matched to a gene: 6. The CDR3 DNA sequence: TGTGCCAGCAGGCCTGGACTAGCGGGAGAGAATGAGCAGTTCTTC. The encoded protein is CASRPGLAGENEQFF.

This rearrangement joins TRBV19 to TRBJ1-2, with D perhaps TRBD1 (6 bases). The CDR3 consists of 11 residues. Trimming left V 3 bases short and J 11 bases short, with 10 bases between. Germline CDR1 is LNHDA and CDR2 is SQIVND (reference sequence). CDR3: CASSMGGTYTF. The CDR3 nucleotides are TGTGCCAGTAGTATGGGGGGGACATACACCTTC.

This sequence joins TRBV9 and TRBJ1-2, with D maybe TRBD1 (5 bases). V lost 4 bases, J lost 0 bases, and 13 bases lay in between. Germline V gene lookup returns CDR1 SGDLS and CDR2 YYNGEE. CDR3 length: 15 residues. In nucleotides, the CDR3 is TGTGCCAGCAGCCCATCATTGGACACTAACTATGGCTACACCTTC. Protein product: CASSPSLDTNYGYTF.